This T cell receptor (beta chain) was identified in a study of cytomegalovirus exposure and HLA in healthy donors. Study-level points and caveats: In a later analysis, an Asian-associated ancestry cluster reportedly showed fewer N-insertions than the roughly 730-donor mean.

On this clone itself: Its antigen is still unknown.

Trimming pared 2 bases from V and 9 bases from J, leaving 5 bases between. CDR1 MNHNY and CDR2 SVGAGI come from the germline V gene (reference sequence). The CDR3 covers 12 residues. It was with 60 Vbeta and 13 Jbeta primers that the PCR ran. Profiling relied on immunoSEQ multiplex PCR, and the TCRdb table lists in-frame clones only, not all of them. The table has about 33,000 clones, about 53% seen once. The chain links TRBV6-6 to TRBJ1-6, with a tentative D call TRBD1 (5 bases). The sample consisted of PBMCs. The sequence was collected from a woman aged 40-49 years in good health and CMV-seropositive. The CDR3: CASSYGASPLHF. For the CDR3, the DNA is TGTGCCAGCAGTTACGGGGCTTCACCCCTCCACTTT.